Following are 15 T cell receptor beta chains from one sample sequenced in a study of blood T cells in healthy people across ages (dated by TCRdb to the mid-2010s). Libraries came from 5' RACE. Instrument on record: Illumina HiSeq 2500. The second PCR ran for about 6 to 11 cycles and used a J-beta primer mix along with a sample-barcoded 5' primer. Starting from the raw public reads, TCRdb applied fastp trimming at Q25, assembled clones with MiXCR and retained in-frame beta chains. When rows share a CDR3 protein, they turn into one entry using the most common DNA and genes. This sample is represented by more than 600,000 distinct CDR3 sequences; around a quarter of them were singletons. The ten largest clonotypes hold 9.4% of the sample. The same specimen was also included in a second study, on T cells of mothers and their children.

Sequenced input: blood. The receptors originated from a boy between 10 and 17 years old in good health.

There are a few counts of this clonotype. The chain joins TRBV5-1 to TRBJ1-4, with 8 bases lining up with TRBD1. Germline CDR1 SGHRS, CDR2 YFSETQ. The CDR3 runs to 15 residues. Unmatched junction bases numbered 10, after V lost 4 bases and J lost 8 bases. CDR3 amino acids: CASSRAGGGGEKLFF. The CDR3 DNA reads as TGCGCCAGCAGCCGTGCAGGGGGCGGAGGCGAAAAACTGTTTTTT.

The table lists this clonotype with many counts. The gene calls are TRBV7-8 and TRBJ2-5; 10 bases fit TRBD1. The J call may be faulty, since TRBJ2-1 better matches the DNA end. The CDR3 loop spans 16 amino acids. From germline, CDR1 is SGHVS and CDR2 FQNEAQ. CDR3 in DNA: TGTGCCAGCAGCGCCAAACCGGACAGGGGGTACAATGAGCAGTTCTTC. As protein: CASSAKPDRGYNEQFF.

V usage is TRBV10-3 and J usage is TRBJ2-3, with 9 bases identical to TRBD2. V was clipped by 3 bases and J by 2 bases; unmatched bases: 6. CDR1 and CDR2 from the germline V gene are ENHRY and SYGVKD. The CDR3 is 16 amino acids. CDR3 bases: TGTGCCATCAGTGATCGACTAGCGGAGCACACAGATACGCAGTATTTT. Amino acids: CAISDRLAEHTDTQYF.

CDR3 protein: CASSYLQLGRIYGYTF. CDR3 DNA sequence: TGTGCCAGCAGTTATCTCCAATTGGGACGGATATATGGCTACACCTTC. V and J are TRBV6-5 and TRBJ1-2, with D maybe TRBD1 (5 bases). CDR1 MNHEY and CDR2 SVGAGI come from the germline V gene. The CDR3 length is 16 residues. V lost 3 bases to trimming and J lost 5 bases, with 19 bases between them.

This chain connects TRBV6-2 or TRBV6-3 to TRBJ2-5, with D possibly matching TRBD2 (6 bases). The ends were cut back, 2 bases at V and 4 bases at J, with 26 bases in the middle. The CDR3 runs 19 residues. The germline V gene encodes CDR1 MNHEY and CDR2 SVGEGT. CDR3 coding DNA: TGTGCCAGCAGTTACCCAATCCCGGGAGATGGGTCTACGAGAGAGACCCAGTACTTC. Protein product: CASSYPIPGDGSTRETQYF.

This clonotype has only a few counts. This chain joins TRBV29-1 and TRBJ1-2, with D maybe TRBD1 (5 bases). The length of the CDR3 is 12 residues. CDR1 SQVTM and CDR2 ANQGSEA come from the germline V gene. With 4 bases removed from V and 6 bases from J, the gap between germline ends came to 12 bases. The chain's CDR3 is CSVVGLIDGYTF. In nucleotides, the CDR3 is TGCAGCGTTGTGGGACTCATAGATGGCTACACCTTC.

The chain combines TRBV2 with TRBJ2-7, with no clear D. V was pared by 2 bases and J by 2 bases, with 4 bases between. Looked up from germline, CDR1 is SNHLY and CDR2 is FYNNEI. CDR3 length: 12 amino acids. The CDR3 here is CASSEPPYEQYF. CDR3 coding DNA: TGTGCCAGCAGTGAACCCCCCTACGAGCAGTACTTC.

The genes are TRBV29-1 and TRBJ1-1; 9 nucleotides line up with TRBD1. Unmatched junction bases numbered 3, after V lost 6 bases and J lost 1 base. The germline V gene encodes CDR1 SQVTM and CDR2 ANQGSEA. CDR3 size: 13 residues. The CDR3 DNA reads TGCAGCGTCGGGACAGGGTCGAACACTGAAGCTTTCTTT. Its translation: CSVGTGSNTEAFF.

The chain employs TRBV20-1 and TRBJ2-7; 10 bases line up with TRBD2. CDR1 is DFQATT and CDR2 is SNEGSKA in the germline V gene (reference sequence). CDR3 size: 12 residues. After removal of 6 bases from V and 5 bases from J, the junction contained 4 bases not matched to a gene. The CDR3 region has the DNA TGCAGTGCCGTAGCGGGGGGCGACGAGCAGTACTTC. Translating gives CSAVAGGDEQYF.

The table lists this clonotype with a few counts. The rearrangement links TRBV21-1 to TRBJ2-7; the DNA was not used to check the table's D call, TRBD1. TRBV21-1 constitutes a pseudogene. This CDR3 spans 15 amino acids. The CDR3 nucleotides read TGTGCCAGCTCGCGGGACAGGGAGGCTTCGATAGAGCAGTACTTC. Protein product: CASSRDREASIEQYF.

This clonotype was seen a handful of times. This chain uses TRBV10-3 with TRBJ2-3; TRBD2 matches at 11 bases. CDR1 and CDR2 (germline): ENHRY, SYGVKD. J lost 2 bases, V lost 4 bases, and 8 bases had no gene match. The CDR3 loop spans 17 amino acids. CDR3 coding DNA: TGTGCCATCAGTGGTTTTAGCGGGAGGGCCACCACAGATACGCAGTATTTT. Translation: CAISGFSGRATTDTQYF.

The chain uses TRBV12-3 or TRBV12-4 and TRBJ2-1; 7 nucleotides match TRBD2. This CDR3 has 13 residues. The trim removed 7 bases at V and 7 bases at J, leaving 7 bases unmatched. The CDR3 DNA reads as TGTGCCAGCACGATTCTAGCGGAGAATGAGCAGTTCTTC. It encodes CASTILAENEQFF.

This chain joins TRBV4-1 and TRBJ2-7, with TRBD1 matching 8 bases. Germline V CDR1 and CDR2: MGHRA, YSYEKL. Unmatched junction bases numbered 6, after V lost 2 bases and J lost 3 bases. The CDR3 has 15 residues. As DNA, the CDR3 is TGCGCCAGCAGCCAAATCGGGACAGGCGGCTACGAGCAGTACTTC. It encodes CASSQIGTGGYEQYF.

The V and J genes are TRBV20-1 and TRBJ2-1; tentative D call: TRBD2 (6 bases). Germline V gives CDR1 DFQATT, CDR2 SNEGSKA (reference sequence). Trimming left V 0 bases short and J 0 bases short, with 12 bases between. This CDR3 contains 16 residues. The CDR3 bases are TGCAGTGCTAGAGAGCTAGCGATCAGCTCCTACAATGAGCAGTTCTTC. It is translated as CSARELAISSYNEQFF.

The V call is TRBV5-1, the J call TRBJ1-4, with D possibly TRBD1 on 5 matching bases. CDR1 is SGHRS and CDR2 is YFSETQ in the germline V gene. The V end was cut by 4 bases, the J end by 2 bases, with 21 bases between. The length of the CDR3 is 18 residues. The CDR3 protein is CASSPDPGTTGTNEKLFF. The CDR3 bases are TGCGCCAGCAGCCCCGACCCTGGGACCACCGGGACTAATGAAAAACTGTTTTTT.